The text below deals with one T cell receptor beta chain. The target antigen is unknown. This entry comes from a study of pediatric ulcerative colitis. Study outcomes and limitations: No controls had the two rectal clonotypes shared by ulcerative colitis patients.

Sequencing was at survey level. Profiled with immunoSEQ multiplex PCR; TCRdb holds only in-frame clones, not every one. The profile shows 55,000 to 70,000 clones, 85% to 90% of them singletons. The TCR originated in a boy between 5 and 17 years old who was a control in a study of pediatric ulcerative colitis. Sample: blood.

CDR3 residues: CASSEFGDEKLFF. The CDR3 DNA is TGTGCCAGCAGTGAATTCGGTGACGAAAAACTGTTTTTT. V and J are TRBV25-1 and TRBJ1-4; D is undetermined. Trimming took 1 base from V and 8 from J, leaving 8 bases between them. The CDR3 has 13 residues. In germline, CDR1 is MGHDK, CDR2 SYGVNS.